The 14 T cell receptor beta chains below were found in one sample sequenced in a study of human T cells and chemical hapten exposure. TCRdb re-called the RACE reads with MiXCR, one entry per CDR3 protein. The profile shows 300,000 to 450,000 distinct CDR3 sequences, approximately 5.1% of them singletons. Time point defined: pre-sensitization, week 0. The treatment: therapeutic diphenylcyclopropenone sensitization with weekly scalp DPC. Specimen: whole blood, collected in connection with sensitization to the hapten diphenylcyclopropenone (DPC). The receptor source for this set is a woman in her forties or fifties with alopecia areata. Some clones in this sample may be carry-over from other donors' samples.

This clonotype was counted ten times or more. The chain has TRBV10-3 and TRBJ2-3, with D possibly matching TRBD2 (5 bases). This CDR3 comprises 15 residues. Germline V CDR1 and CDR2: ENHRY, SYGVKD. The V end was cut by 7 bases, the J end by 0 bases, with 14 bases between. The DNA for the CDR3 is TGTGCCATCAAACTCGACCGGGATAGCACAGATACGCAGTATTTT. It translates to CAIKLDRDSTDTQYF.

This clonotype has a count of ten or more. This chain connects TRBV2 to TRBJ2-3; tentative D call: TRBD1 (5 bases). Germline V gene data show CDR1 as SNHLY and CDR2 as FYNNEI. The CDR3 loop spans 13 amino acids. Deletions cut 6 bases from V and 2 bases from J, with 9 bases between. The CDR3 spells CASRADTTDTQYF. The CDR3 region has the DNA TGTGCCAGCAGGGCGGACACCACAGATACGCAGTATTTT.

This clonotype was detected many times. The chain is built from TRBV20-1 and TRBJ1-2, with 9 bases identical to TRBD1. The CDR3 runs to 15 residues. V was pared by 1 base and J by 0 bases, with 3 bases of the junction left unmatched. Germline loops: CDR1 DFQATT, CDR2 SNEGSKA (reference sequence). In DNA, the CDR3 is TGCAGTGCTAGAGCAGGGACAGGGCCTAACTATGGCTACACCTTC. The encoded protein is CSARAGTGPNYGYTF.

This clonotype came up a few times. This chain joins TRBV6-4 and TRBJ2-2, with no clear D. This CDR3 has 12 amino acids. With 8 bases removed from V and 7 bases from J, the gap between germline ends came to 11 bases. CDR1 MRHNA and CDR2 SNTAGT come from the germline V gene. CDR3 sequence: CASLISGGELFF. The CDR3 nucleotides read TGTGCCAGCCTCATTAGTGGCGGGGAGCTGTTTTTT.

J is TRBJ1-5 and V is TRBV30; the D is unclear. Between the trimmed V and J ends, which lost 0 bases and 1 base, there was a span of 10 bases. The CDR3 is made up of 15 amino acids. Per the germline V gene, CDR1 is GTSNPN and CDR2 is SVGIG (reference sequence). The DNA for the CDR3 is TGTGCCTGGAGTGTATCGAGTTGGAGCAATCAGCCCCAGCATTTT. This translates into CAWSVSSWSNQPQHF.

This clonotype was seen repeatedly, ten times or more. The chain joins TRBV2 to TRBJ1-4, with D unclear. The CDR3 extends over 11 amino acids. With 2 bases removed from V and 8 bases from J, the gap between germline ends came to 3 bases. Germline CDR1 reads SNHLY; CDR2 reads FYNNEI. Here the CDR3 DNA reads TGTGCCAGCAGTGAACGGGAAAAACTGTTTTTT. Protein sequence: CASSEREKLFF.

The gene calls are TRBV4-1 and TRBJ2-6; 12 bases fit TRBD1. Germline-derived CDR1 and CDR2 are MGHRA and YSYEKL. Trimming removed 7 bases from V and 1 base from J; junction bases left unmatched: 5. The CDR3 totals 17 residues. The CDR3 is CASTPGQGASGANVLTF. As DNA, the CDR3 is TGCGCCAGCACACCGGGACAGGGGGCATCTGGGGCCAACGTCCTGACTTTC.

The J gene is TRBJ2-5, the V gene TRBV27; TRBD2 aligns across 9 bases. CDR3 length equals 17 residues. Germline CDR1 and CDR2: MNHEY and SMNVEV (reference sequence). The J segment lost 2 bases and the V segment lost 1 base, leaving 8 bases of the junction unmatched. The CDR3 is CASSLFASGELQETQYF. The CDR3 DNA reads as TGTGCCAGCAGTTTATTCGCTAGCGGGGAGCTACAAGAGACCCAGTACTTC.

The chain recombines TRBV13 with TRBJ2-7, with D maybe TRBD2 (6 bases). The CDR3 extends over 18 amino acids. The V end was cut by 5 bases, the J end by 0 bases, with 23 bases between. Germline V gene data show CDR1 as PRHDT and CDR2 as FYEKMQ (reference sequence). The CDR3 DNA reads as TGTGCCAGCAGCCTACCCCGGGGCGGGGTCGGTTCCTCCTACGAGCAGTACTTC. As protein: CASSLPRGGVGSSYEQYF.

This clonotype was recorded many times. For the CDR3, the DNA is TGTGCCACCACGGGACTAGCGGGAGGGCCGGGTTCCTACAATGAGCAGTTCTTC. It codes for CATTGLAGGPGSYNEQFF. The chain employs TRBV28 and TRBJ2-1; 16 bases agree with TRBD2. V trimming: 10 bases; J trimming: 1 base; junction bases outside the gene matches: 10. In germline, CDR1 is MDHEN, CDR2 SYDVKM. The CDR3 is made up of 18 amino acids.

Note on this clonotype: One end of the junction does not line up with germline, which may come from a read error. The chain joins TRBV10-3 to TRBJ2-7, with D unresolved. Germline V gives CDR1 ENHRY, CDR2 SYGVKD. CDR3 length: 11 residues. CDR3 nucleotides: TGTGCCATCAGTGAGTCTGCAGTCTCCATCTTC. It codes for CAISESAVSIF.

At least ten counts were recorded for this clonotype. CDR3 in DNA: TGTGCCAGCAGACCGACAGGGGCGGGGGCCGCTGAAGCTTTCTTT. It translates to CASRPTGAGAAEAFF. The chain has TRBV12-3 or TRBV12-4 and TRBJ1-1; 8 bases agree with TRBD1. The CDR3 sequence is 15 residues long. V dropped 6 bases and J dropped 6; count of bases not matched to a gene: 12.

This clonotype was detected many times. The gene calls are TRBV5-1 and TRBJ2-1; 10 bases agree with TRBD1. The CDR3 covers 17 residues. The junction had 13 bases not matched to a gene; V was cut back by 1 base and J by 9 bases. Germline CDR1 and CDR2: SGHRS and YFSETQ. DNA of the CDR3: TGCGCCAGCAGCTTGATGGTTCGGAGACAGGGGGCCGGTGAGCAGTTCTTC. Its translation is CASSLMVRRQGAGEQFF.

In this sample, this clonotype turned up many times. J is TRBJ2-1 and V is TRBV2; D is undetermined. The CDR3 contains 13 residues. V shed 7 bases and J shed 5 bases, with 12 bases lying between them. The V gene's germline CDR1 is SNHLY and CDR2 FYNNEI. DNA of the CDR3: TGTGCCAGCAACGTCTTGCAGGACAATGAGCAGTTCTTC. It is translated as CASNVLQDNEQFF.